Shown below are 17 T cell receptor beta chains from a single sample sequenced in a study of blood T cell repertoires in COVID-19. TCRdb keeps only in-frame clones here, not all; method: immunoSEQ multiplex PCR. This sample carries 110,000 or so clones, around 79% of them seen once, and the ten largest clones take about 2.7%. The sequenced sample was peripheral blood. These receptors originate from a man aged 45-65 years with acute or convalescent COVID-19.

The CDR3 reads CASILSLNTEAFF. CDR3 nucleotide sequence: TGTGCCAGCATTCTTTCCCTGAACACTGAAGCTTTCTTT. This chain uses TRBV28 with TRBJ1-1, with D hard to call. Trimming pared 7 bases from V and 0 bases from J, leaving 9 bases between. Per germline, CDR1 MDHEN and CDR2 SYDVKM. This CDR3 comprises 13 residues.

The chain employs TRBV24-1 and TRBJ1-1; D might be TRBD1 (5 bases). The CDR3 has 11 residues. Trimming stripped 5 bases from V and 7 bases from J, with 7 bases between. Per the germline V gene, CDR1 is KGHDR and CDR2 is SFDVKD. The CDR3 DNA reads as TGTGCCACCAGTGTGGGGGGTGAAGCTTTCTTT. This gives the protein CATSVGGEAFF.

The rearrangement links TRBV5-1 to TRBJ2-7; 8 nucleotides agree with TRBD2. This CDR3 region has 15 residues. V lost 0 bases, J lost 3 bases, and 5 bases stayed unmatched. CDR1 is SGHRS, CDR2 YFSETQ, per germline. CDR3 protein: CASSLETSGFYEQYF. The CDR3 region has the DNA TGCGCCAGCAGCTTGGAAACTAGCGGCTTCTACGAGCAGTACTTC.

The gene calls are TRBV5-1 and TRBJ1-2, with a possible D match to TRBD1 (5 bases). V lost 2 bases and J 9 bases, leaving 11 bases between the germline ends. The CDR3 extends over 12 amino acids. The germline CDR1 and CDR2 sequences are SGHRS and YFSETQ. The CDR3 spells CASSLQGTRYTF. CDR3 DNA: TGCGCCAGCAGCTTACAAGGGACTCGCTACACCTTC.

The genes are TRBV3-1 (or the pseudogene TRBV3-2) and TRBJ1-2; maybe TRBD1 (5 bases). The CDR3 is made up of 15 amino acids. Germline CDR1 is LGHDT and CDR2 is YNNKEL (reference sequence). Between the trimmed V and J ends, which lost 4 bases and 7 bases, there was a span of 19 bases. The CDR3 protein is CASSPWTRTSVGYTF. In DNA, the CDR3 is TGTGCCAGCAGCCCGTGGACACGGACGTCTGTTGGCTACACCTTC.

The V gene is TRBV18, the J gene TRBJ2-4, with D unclear. The germline V gene encodes CDR1 KGHSH and CDR2 LQKENI. Trimming left V 3 bases short and J 6 bases short, with 15 bases between. There are 15 residues in the CDR3. CDR3 region: CASSPRSSSGNIQYF. The CDR3 nucleotides read TGTGCCAGCTCACCTAGATCGTCTTCAGGAAACATTCAGTACTTC.

The table lists this clone with a count of one. The chain recombines TRBV5-6 with TRBJ2-1; perhaps TRBD2 as D (6 bases). Germline V gene lookup returns CDR1 SGHDT and CDR2 YYEEEE. This CDR3 comprises 16 residues. The ends were cut back, 2 bases at V and 4 bases at J, with 16 bases in the middle. The CDR3 nucleotides are TGTGCCAGCAGCTTATGGGCCCGGCGGGGTTACAATGAGCAGTTCTTC. Protein product: CASSLWARRGYNEQFF.

On this clone: The identical CDR3 is also encoded by other nucleotide sequences in the sample. The chain couples TRBV18 to TRBJ1-1; D gene uncertain. This CDR3 contains 15 residues. The germline gives CDR1 KGHSH, CDR2 LQKENI. V was pared by 3 bases and J by 5 bases, with 16 bases between. CDR3 in DNA: TGTGCCAGCTCACCTAGGAGGGAGGCGGGGACTGAAGCTTTCTTT. Protein sequence: CASSPRREAGTEAFF.

This clone was detected only a few times. The chain employs TRBV2 and TRBJ2-6, with D hard to call. CDR3 length equals 14 residues. CDR1 and CDR2 from the germline V gene are SNHLY and FYNNEI. Trimming took off 8 bases at V and 0 bases at J, with 8 bases between the two ends. CDR3 amino acids: CASGASSGANVLTF. The CDR3 DNA sequence: TGTGCCAGCGGAGCAAGCTCTGGGGCCAACGTCCTGACTTTC.

This chain joins TRBV19 and TRBJ2-3; 7 nucleotides match TRBD2. Germline V gene lookup returns CDR1 LNHDA and CDR2 SQIVND (reference sequence). The CDR3 length is 15 residues. The ends lost 6 bases at V and 0 bases at J; junction bases unmatched: 6. The CDR3 region is CASRRRGGSTDTQYF. The CDR3 DNA is TGTGCCAGTAGGAGGAGGGGAGGGAGCACAGATACGCAGTATTTT.

The rearrangement joins TRBV2 to TRBJ1-6; D ambiguous. Between the trimmed V and J ends, which lost 8 bases and 0 bases, there was a span of 8 bases. Germline V CDR1 and CDR2: SNHLY, FYNNEI. The CDR3 is 14 residues long. CDR3 in DNA: TGTGCCAGCTTCCCTTCCTCCTATAATTCACCCCTCCACTTT. As protein: CASFPSSYNSPLHF. Together with reference TRBV2 and TRBJ1-6, the CDR3 gives the full variable domain: EPEVTQTPSHQVTQMGQEVILRCVPISNHLYFYWYRQILGQKVEFLVSFYNNEISEKSEIFDDQFSVERPDGSNFTLKIRSTKLEDSAMYFCASFPSSYNSPLHFGNGTRLTVT.

The chain joins TRBV28 to TRBJ1-2; D perhaps matches TRBD1 (6 bases). Germline V gene data show CDR1 as MDHEN and CDR2 as SYDVKM. The CDR3 is 13 residues long. CDR3 protein: CATWDTDSYGYTF. Written as DNA, the CDR3 is TGTGCGACCTGGGACACCGACTCATATGGCTACACCTTC.

The rearrangement uses TRBV5-1 and TRBJ2-1; 10 bases are a match to TRBD2. The junction had 7 bases not matched to a gene; V was cut back by 6 bases and J by 4 bases. The CDR3 sequence is 15 residues long. Germline V lookup: CDR1 SGHRS, CDR2 YFSETQ. CDR3 DNA sequence: TGCGCCAGCACGCCTAGCGGGAGCCTATACAATGAGCAGTTCTTC. It encodes CASTPSGSLYNEQFF.

This clone was detected once. The rearrangement uses TRBV7-6 and TRBJ2-3, with 9 positions matching TRBD1. The CDR3 is 15 residues long. Germline assignment: CDR1 SGHVS and CDR2 FNYEAQ. Trimming removed 8 bases from V and 5 bases from J; junction bases left unmatched: 11. The CDR3 bases are TGTGCCAGCCGAGCTAGGACAGGGGATATAGATACGCAGTATTTT. Encoded protein: CASRARTGDIDTQYF.

V gene TRBV7-9 combines with J gene TRBJ2-7; 7 bases align to TRBD2. The CDR3 spans 15 residues. Trimming removed 1 base from V and 3 bases from J; junction bases left unmatched: 6. The germline CDR1 and CDR2 sequences are SEHNR and FQNEAQ (reference sequence). The DNA for the CDR3 is TGTGCCAGCAGCTTAGTCGGGACTACCGTCTACGAGCAGTACTTC. This encodes CASSLVGTTVYEQYF.

V and J are TRBV7-9 and TRBJ1-2, with D perhaps TRBD1 (6 bases). CDR1 is SEHNR, CDR2 FQNEAQ, per germline (reference sequence). V was pared by 1 base and J by 2 bases, with 8 bases between. The CDR3 covers 14 residues. This chain's CDR3 is CASSLVGGNYGYTF. For the CDR3, the DNA is TGTGCCAGCAGCTTAGTAGGGGGAAACTATGGCTACACCTTC.

This chain links TRBV7-3 with TRBJ2-1; perhaps TRBD1 as D (6 bases). The V gene lost 1 base and the J gene lost 2 bases, with 9 bases spanning the gap. Germline assignment: CDR1 SGHTA and CDR2 FQGTGA. This CDR3 has 15 amino acids. The CDR3 region is CASSLSGGPYNEQFF. The CDR3 coding sequence is TGTGCCAGCAGCTTAAGTGGGGGCCCCTACAATGAGCAGTTCTTC.